This T cell receptor (beta chain) was documented in a study of breast tumors, draining lymph nodes, adjacent tissues. Study results and caveats: Tumor TCR diversity was below lymph nodes but above nontumor tissue. The data were judged consistent with most tumor T cells coming from lymph node and expanding in tumor.

As to this clonotype: Its specificity is unknown.

J was trimmed by 5 bases and V by 5 bases; bases with no gene match: 9. The germline gives CDR1 LNHDA, CDR2 SQIVND (reference sequence). This CDR3 has 17 amino acids. TCRdb recomputed calls from the multiplex PCR reads with MiXCR, one row per CDR3 protein. In the table there are about 15,000 distinct CDR3 sequences, 40% to 50% of which are singletons. V is TRBV19 and J is TRBJ2-3, with 14 nucleotides matching TRBD2. The sample consisted of tumor-adjacent breast tissue. This TCR was sampled from a female donor with breast cancer. Some clones in this sample may be carry-over from other donors' samples. DNA for the CDR3: TGTGCCAGTAGTTTCGGGACTAGCGGGAGTGTTAGAGATACGCAGTATTTT. This codes for CASSFGTSGSVRDTQYF.